The T cell receptor beta chain described here comes from a study of beta chain features in type 1 diabetes. The germline V gene has CDR1 SQVTM and CDR2 ANQGSEA. The CDR3 is made up of 13 amino acids. Trimming shortened V by 2 bases and J by 7 bases, and 12 bases separated the two germline ends. Expressed TCRB transcripts were sequenced because the isolated RNA had all been reverse transcribed beforehand. Data came from immunoSEQ multiplex PCR; TCRdb stores just in-frame clones and leaves some out. The table records roughly 340,000 clones, approximately 13% of them present only once. This clone was recorded many times. Its antigen is as yet unknown. Overall study results and limits: Shorter TCRB CDR3s, moderately but significantly so, were found in Type 1 diabetes patients in all four CD4+ subsets. Insertions were fewer and deletions more numerous at VDJ junctions in type 1 diabetes patients.

Cells sorted by CD45RO/CCR7/CD25/CD127/CD95/CD27 comprised CD4+ naive, central memory, regulatory and stem cell-like memory cells. The genes are TRBV29-1 and TRBJ2-1, with a possible D match to TRBD2 (5 bases). The TCR comes from a woman aged 18-29 years with type 1 diabetes. Sequenced: naive CD4+ T cells from blood. The CDR3 spells CSVESLSANEQFF. The CDR3 DNA reads TGCAGCGTTGAAAGCCTTAGCGCTAATGAGCAGTTCTTC.